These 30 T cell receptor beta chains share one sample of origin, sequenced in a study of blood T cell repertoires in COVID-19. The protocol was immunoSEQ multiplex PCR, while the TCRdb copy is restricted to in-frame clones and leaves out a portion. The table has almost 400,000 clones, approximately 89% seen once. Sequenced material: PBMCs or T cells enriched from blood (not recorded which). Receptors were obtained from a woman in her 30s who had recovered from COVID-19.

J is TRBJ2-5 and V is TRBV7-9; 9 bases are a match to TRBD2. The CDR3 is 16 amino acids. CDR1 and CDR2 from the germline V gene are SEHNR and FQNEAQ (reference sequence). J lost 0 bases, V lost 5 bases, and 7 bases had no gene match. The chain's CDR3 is CASSRTLAGHQETQYF. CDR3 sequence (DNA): TGTGCCAGCAGCCGCACCCTAGCGGGACACCAAGAGACCCAGTACTTC. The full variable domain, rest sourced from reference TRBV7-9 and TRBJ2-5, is DTGVSQNPRHKITKRGQNVTFRCDPISEHNRLYWYRQTLGQGPEFLTYFQNEAQLEKSRLLSDRFSAERPKGSFSTLEIQRTEQGDSAMYLCASSRTLAGHQETQYFGPGTRLLVL.

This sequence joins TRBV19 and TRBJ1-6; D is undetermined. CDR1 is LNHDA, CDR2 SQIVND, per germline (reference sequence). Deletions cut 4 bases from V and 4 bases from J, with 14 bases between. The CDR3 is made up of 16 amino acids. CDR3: CASSTVTRYYNSPLHF. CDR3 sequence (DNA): TGTGCCAGTAGTACCGTTACGCGATATTATAATTCACCCCTCCACTTT.

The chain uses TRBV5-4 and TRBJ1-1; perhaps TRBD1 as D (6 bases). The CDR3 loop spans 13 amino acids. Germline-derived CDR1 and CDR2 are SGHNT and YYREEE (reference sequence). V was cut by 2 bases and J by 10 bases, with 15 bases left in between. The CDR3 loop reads CASSFMGAPGAFF. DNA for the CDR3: TGTGCCAGCAGCTTCATGGGGGCGCCGGGAGCTTTCTTT.

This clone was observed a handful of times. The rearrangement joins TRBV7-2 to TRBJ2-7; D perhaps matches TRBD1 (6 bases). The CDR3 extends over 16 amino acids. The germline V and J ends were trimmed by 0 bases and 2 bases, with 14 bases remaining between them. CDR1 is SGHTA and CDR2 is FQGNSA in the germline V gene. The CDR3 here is CASSLAQAGDAYEQYF. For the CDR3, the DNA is TGTGCCAGCAGCTTAGCGCAGGCAGGGGACGCCTACGAGCAGTACTTC.

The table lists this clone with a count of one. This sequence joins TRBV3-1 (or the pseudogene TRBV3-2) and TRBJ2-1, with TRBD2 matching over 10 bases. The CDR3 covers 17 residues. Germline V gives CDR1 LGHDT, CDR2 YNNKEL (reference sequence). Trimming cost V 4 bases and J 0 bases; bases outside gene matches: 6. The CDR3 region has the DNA TGTGCCAGCAGCCCAACTAGCGGGGAAAGCTCCTACAATGAGCAGTTCTTC. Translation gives CASSPTSGESSYNEQFF.

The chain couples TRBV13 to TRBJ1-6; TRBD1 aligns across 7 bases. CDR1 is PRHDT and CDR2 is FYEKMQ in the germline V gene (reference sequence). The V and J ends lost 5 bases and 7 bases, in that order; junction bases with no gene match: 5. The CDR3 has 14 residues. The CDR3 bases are TGTGCCAGCAGCCTTGACAGGGCCAATTCACCCCTCCACTTT. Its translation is CASSLDRANSPLHF. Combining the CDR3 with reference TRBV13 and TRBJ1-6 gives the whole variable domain AAGVIQSPRHLIKEKRETATLKCYPIPRHDTVYWYQQGPGQDPQFLISFYEKMQSDKGSIPDRFSAQQFSDYHSELNMSSLELGDSALYFCASSLDRANSPLHFGNGTRLTVT.

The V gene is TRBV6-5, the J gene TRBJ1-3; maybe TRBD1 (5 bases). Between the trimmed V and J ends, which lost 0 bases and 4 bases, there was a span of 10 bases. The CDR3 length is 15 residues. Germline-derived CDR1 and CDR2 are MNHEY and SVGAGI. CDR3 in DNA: TGTGCCAGCAGTTACTCTTGGGGCGGCGGAAACACCATATATTTT. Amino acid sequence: CASSYSWGGGNTIYF.

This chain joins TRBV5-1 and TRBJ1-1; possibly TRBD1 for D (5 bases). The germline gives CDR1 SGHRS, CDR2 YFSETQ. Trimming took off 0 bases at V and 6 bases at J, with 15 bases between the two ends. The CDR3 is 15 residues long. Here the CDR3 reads CASSLGGARWAEAFF. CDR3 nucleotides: TGCGCCAGCAGCTTGGGTGGGGCGCGGTGGGCTGAAGCTTTCTTT.

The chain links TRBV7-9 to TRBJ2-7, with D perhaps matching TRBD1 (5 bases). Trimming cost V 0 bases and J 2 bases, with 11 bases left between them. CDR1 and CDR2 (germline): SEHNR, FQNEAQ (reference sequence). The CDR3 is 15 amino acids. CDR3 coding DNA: TGTGCCAGCAGCTTAGCCGGCAGGGCTACCTACGAGCAGTACTTC. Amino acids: CASSLAGRATYEQYF. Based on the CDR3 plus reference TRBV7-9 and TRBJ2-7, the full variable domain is DTGVSQNPRHKITKRGQNVTFRCDPISEHNRLYWYRQTLGQGPEFLTYFQNEAQLEKSRLLSDRFSAERPKGSFSTLEIQRTEQGDSAMYLCASSLAGRATYEQYFGPGTRLTVT.

This chain's CDR3 is CASSYVLQAYNEQFF. The DNA of the CDR3 is TGTGCCAGCAGTTACGTTCTACAGGCCTACAATGAGCAGTTCTTC. V is TRBV6-2 or TRBV6-3 and J is TRBJ2-1; tentatively, D is TRBD1 (5 bases). Germline-derived CDR1 and CDR2 are MNHEY and SVGEGT. This CDR3 is built from 15 residues. The V end lost 2 bases, the J end lost 2 bases, and 10 bases lay between the germline ends.

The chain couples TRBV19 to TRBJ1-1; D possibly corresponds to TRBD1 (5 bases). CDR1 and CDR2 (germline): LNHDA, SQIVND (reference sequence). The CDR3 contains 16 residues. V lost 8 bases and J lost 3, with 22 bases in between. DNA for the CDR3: TGTGCCAGTCACGACCGGACACTCCTTAGGGACACTGAAGCTTTCTTT. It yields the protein CASHDRTLLRDTEAFF.

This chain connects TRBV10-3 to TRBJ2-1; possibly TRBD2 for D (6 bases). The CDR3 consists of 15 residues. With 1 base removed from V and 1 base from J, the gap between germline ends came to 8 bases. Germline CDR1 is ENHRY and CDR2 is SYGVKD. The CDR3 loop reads CAISEFGGSYNEQFF. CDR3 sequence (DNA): TGTGCCATCAGTGAGTTCGGGGGATCCTACAATGAGCAGTTCTTC.

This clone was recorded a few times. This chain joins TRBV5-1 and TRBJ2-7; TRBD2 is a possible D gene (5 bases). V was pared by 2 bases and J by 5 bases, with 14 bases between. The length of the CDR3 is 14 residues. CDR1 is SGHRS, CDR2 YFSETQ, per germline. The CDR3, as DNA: TGCGCCAGCAGCTTCTCAGCAGACGGGAACGAGCAGTACTTC. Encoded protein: CASSFSADGNEQYF.

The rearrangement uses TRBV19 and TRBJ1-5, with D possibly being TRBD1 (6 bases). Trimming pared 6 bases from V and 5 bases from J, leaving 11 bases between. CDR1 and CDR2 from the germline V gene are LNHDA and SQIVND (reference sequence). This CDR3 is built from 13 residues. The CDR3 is CASRGQGHQPQHF. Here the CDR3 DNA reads TGTGCCAGTAGGGGGCAGGGGCATCAGCCCCAGCATTTT. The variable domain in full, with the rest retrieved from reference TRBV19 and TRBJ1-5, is DGGITQSPKYLFRKEGQNVTLSCEQNLNHDAMYWYRQDPGQGLRLIYYSQIVNDFQKGDIAEGYSVSREKKESFPLTVTSAQKNPTAFYLCASRGQGHQPQHFGDGTRLSIL.

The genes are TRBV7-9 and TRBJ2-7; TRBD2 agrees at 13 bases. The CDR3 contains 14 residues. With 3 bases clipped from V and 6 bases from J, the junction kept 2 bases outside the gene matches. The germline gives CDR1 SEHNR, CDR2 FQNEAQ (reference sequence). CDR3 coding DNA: TGTGCCAGCAGCTTCGGGACTAGCGGGACCGAGCAGTACTTC. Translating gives CASSFGTSGTEQYF.

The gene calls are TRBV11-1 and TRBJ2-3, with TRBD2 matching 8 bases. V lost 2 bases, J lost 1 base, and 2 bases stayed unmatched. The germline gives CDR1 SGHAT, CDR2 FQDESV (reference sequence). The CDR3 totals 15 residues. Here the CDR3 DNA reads TGTGCCAGCAGCTTACTAGCGGGTGGCACAGATACGCAGTATTTT. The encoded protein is CASSLLAGGTDTQYF. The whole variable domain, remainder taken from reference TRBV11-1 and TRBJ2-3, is EAEVAQSPRYKITEKSQAVAFWCDPISGHATLYWYRQILGQGPELLVQFQDESVVDDSQLPKDRFSAERLKGVDSTLKIQPAELGDSAMYLCASSLLAGGTDTQYFGPGTRLTVL.

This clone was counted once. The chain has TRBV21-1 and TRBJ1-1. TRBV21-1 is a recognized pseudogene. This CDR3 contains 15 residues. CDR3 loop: CAIFAGGLGSTEAFF. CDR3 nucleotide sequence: TGTGCCATTTTCGCGGGGGGGCTGGGGAGCACTGAAGCTTTCTTT.

The CDR3 reads CASSVGGRTGGYEQYF. CDR3 nucleotide sequence: TGTGCCAGCAGCGTAGGAGGGAGGACAGGGGGCTACGAGCAGTACTTC. The V and J genes are TRBV9 and TRBJ2-7; 10 positions agree with TRBD1. V dropped 0 bases and J dropped 3; count of bases not matched to a gene: 6. Germline V gives CDR1 SGDLS, CDR2 YYNGEE. The CDR3 is 16 amino acids.

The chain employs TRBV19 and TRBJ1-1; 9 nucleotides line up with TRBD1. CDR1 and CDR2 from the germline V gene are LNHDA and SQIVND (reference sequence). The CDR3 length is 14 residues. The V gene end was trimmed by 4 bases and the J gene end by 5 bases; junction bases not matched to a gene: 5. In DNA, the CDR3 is TGTGCCAGTAGTAGGGACAGGGTGTGGACTGAAGCTTTCTTT. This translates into CASSRDRVWTEAFF.

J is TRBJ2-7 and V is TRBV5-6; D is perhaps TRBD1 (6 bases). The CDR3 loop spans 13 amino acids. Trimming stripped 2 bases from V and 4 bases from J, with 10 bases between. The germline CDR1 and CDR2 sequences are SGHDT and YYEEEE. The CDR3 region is CASSLTGLYEQYF. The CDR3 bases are TGTGCCAGCAGCTTAACAGGGTTATACGAGCAGTACTTC.

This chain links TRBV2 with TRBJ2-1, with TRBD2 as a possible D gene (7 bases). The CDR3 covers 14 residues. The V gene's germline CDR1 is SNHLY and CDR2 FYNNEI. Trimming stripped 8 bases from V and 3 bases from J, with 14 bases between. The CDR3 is CASEGGGYYNEQFF. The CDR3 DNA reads TGTGCCAGCGAAGGGGGAGGGTACTACAATGAGCAGTTCTTC.

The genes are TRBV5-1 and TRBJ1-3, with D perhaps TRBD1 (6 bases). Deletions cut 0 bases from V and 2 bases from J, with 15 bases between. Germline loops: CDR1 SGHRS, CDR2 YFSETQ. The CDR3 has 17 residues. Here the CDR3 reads CASSLDGRGGTGNTIYF. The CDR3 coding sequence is TGCGCCAGCAGCTTGGATGGAAGGGGGGGAACTGGAAACACCATATATTTT.

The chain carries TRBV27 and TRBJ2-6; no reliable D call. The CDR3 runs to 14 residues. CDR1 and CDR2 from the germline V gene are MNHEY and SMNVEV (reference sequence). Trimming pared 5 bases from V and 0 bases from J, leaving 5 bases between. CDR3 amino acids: CASSPYSGANVLTF. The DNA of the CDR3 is TGTGCCAGCAGTCCCTACTCTGGGGCCAACGTCCTGACTTTC.

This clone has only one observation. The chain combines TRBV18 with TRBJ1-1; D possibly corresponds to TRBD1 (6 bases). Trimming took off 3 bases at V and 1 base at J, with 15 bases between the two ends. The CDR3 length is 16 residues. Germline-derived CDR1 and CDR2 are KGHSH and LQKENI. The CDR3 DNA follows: TGTGCCAGCTCACCCTTATCCAGGACAGCGAACACTGAAGCTTTCTTT. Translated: CASSPLSRTANTEAFF.

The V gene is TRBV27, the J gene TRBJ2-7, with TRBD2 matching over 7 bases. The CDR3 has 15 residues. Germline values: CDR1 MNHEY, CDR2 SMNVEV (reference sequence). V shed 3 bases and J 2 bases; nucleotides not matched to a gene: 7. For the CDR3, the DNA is TGTGCCAGCAGTTTTATCCTAGCGGACACCTACGAGCAGTACTTC. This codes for CASSFILADTYEQYF.

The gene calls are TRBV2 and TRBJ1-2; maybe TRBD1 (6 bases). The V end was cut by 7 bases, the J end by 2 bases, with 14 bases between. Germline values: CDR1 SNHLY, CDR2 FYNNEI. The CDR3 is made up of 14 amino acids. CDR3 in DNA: TGTGCCAGCACCCCTCGGACAGTGAACTATGGCTACACCTTC. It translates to CASTPRTVNYGYTF.

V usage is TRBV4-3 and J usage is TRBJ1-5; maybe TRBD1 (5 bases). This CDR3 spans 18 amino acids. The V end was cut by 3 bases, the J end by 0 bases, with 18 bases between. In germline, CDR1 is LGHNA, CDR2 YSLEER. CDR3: CASSQDIGSKYSNQPQHF. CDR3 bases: TGCGCCAGCAGCCAGGACATTGGCTCGAAGTATAGCAATCAGCCCCAGCATTTT.

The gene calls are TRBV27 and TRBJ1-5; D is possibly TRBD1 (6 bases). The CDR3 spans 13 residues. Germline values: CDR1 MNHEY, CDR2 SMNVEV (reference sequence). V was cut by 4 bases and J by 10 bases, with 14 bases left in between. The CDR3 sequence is CASSSIQGQPQHF. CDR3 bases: TGTGCCAGCAGTTCGATACAGGGACAACCCCAGCATTTT.

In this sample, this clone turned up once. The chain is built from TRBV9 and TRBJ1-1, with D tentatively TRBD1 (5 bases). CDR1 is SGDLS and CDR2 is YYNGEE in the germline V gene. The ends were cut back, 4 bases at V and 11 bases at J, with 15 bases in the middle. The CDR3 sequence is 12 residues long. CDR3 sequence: CASSPRRGGAFF. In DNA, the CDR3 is TGTGCCAGCAGCCCTCGCCGGGGGGGGGCTTTCTTT.

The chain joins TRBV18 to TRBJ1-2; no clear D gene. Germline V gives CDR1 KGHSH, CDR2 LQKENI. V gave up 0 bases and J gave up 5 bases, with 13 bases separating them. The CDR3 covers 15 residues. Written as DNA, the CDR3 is TGTGCCAGCTCACCACCGGTGGAGGAAAGTTATGGCTACACCTTC. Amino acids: CASSPPVEESYGYTF.